This TCR beta chain was sequenced for a study of vaccination effects on CD4 cells after COVID-19. Study overall: Three convalescent patients were sampled both early and late post-vaccination. Post-vaccine specimens arrived a median 72 days past the second dose.

Repertoires were generated with immunoSEQ multiplex PCR, while TCRdb's copy carries only in-frame clones and drops some. The sample includes about 13,000 clones, approximately 70% of them seen just once. V lost 1 base, J lost 6 bases, and 13 bases lay in between. The germline V gene has CDR1 SGHRS and CDR2 YFSETQ. This CDR3 has 15 amino acids. The ViraFEST assay expanded antigen-specific CD4+ T cells with viral peptide pools before sequencing. After about 10 days in culture, the CD4+ T cells were isolated. The person acquired a PCR-confirmed SARS-CoV-2 infection between March and December 2020. The vaccine given was either BNT162b2 or mRNA-1273, in two doses. A few million PBMC were seeded per well and grown in the presence of about 10 IU/ml IL-2 and around 11 ug/ml peptides. Days 3 and 7 saw half the medium replaced with IL-2 medium. As concerns this clone: Its antigen is undetermined.

The rearrangement uses TRBV5-1 and TRBJ1-4, with D perhaps TRBD1 (5 bases). The sample was CD4+ T cells from PBMCs cultured with HCoV-NL63 spike peptides, taken after COVID-19 vaccination. The sequence was collected from a human donor who had a prior SARS-CoV-2 infection. CDR3 sequence: CASSLTIGGDEKLFF. As DNA, the CDR3 is TGCGCCAGCAGCTTGACTATCGGGGGGGATGAAAAACTGTTTTTT.